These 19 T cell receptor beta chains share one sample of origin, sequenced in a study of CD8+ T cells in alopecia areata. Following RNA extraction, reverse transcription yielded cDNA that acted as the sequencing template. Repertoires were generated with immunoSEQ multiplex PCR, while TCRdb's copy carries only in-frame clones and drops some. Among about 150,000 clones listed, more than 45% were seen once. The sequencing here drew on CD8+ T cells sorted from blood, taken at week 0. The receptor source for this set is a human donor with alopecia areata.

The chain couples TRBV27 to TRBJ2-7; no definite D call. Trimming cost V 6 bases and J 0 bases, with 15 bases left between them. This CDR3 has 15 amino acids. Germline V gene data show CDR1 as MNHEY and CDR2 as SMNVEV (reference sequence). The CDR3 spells CASRGSDADSYEQYF. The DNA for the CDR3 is TGTGCCAGCAGGGGATCCGACGCAGACTCCTACGAGCAGTACTTC.

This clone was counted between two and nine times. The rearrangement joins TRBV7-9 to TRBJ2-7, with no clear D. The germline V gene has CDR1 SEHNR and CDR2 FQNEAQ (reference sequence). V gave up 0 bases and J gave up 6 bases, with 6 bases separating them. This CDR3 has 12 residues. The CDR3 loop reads CASSLAAGEQYF. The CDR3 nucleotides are TGTGCCAGCAGCTTAGCAGCTGGCGAGCAGTACTTC.

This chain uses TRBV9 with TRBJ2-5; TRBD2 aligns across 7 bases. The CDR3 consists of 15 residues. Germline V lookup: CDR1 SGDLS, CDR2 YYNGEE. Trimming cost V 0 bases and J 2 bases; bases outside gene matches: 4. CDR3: CASSVGLAAQETQYF. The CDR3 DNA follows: TGTGCCAGCAGCGTAGGCCTAGCGGCACAAGAGACCCAGTACTTC.

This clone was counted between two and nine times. This chain's CDR3 is CATRASTGDTEAFF. In nucleotides, the CDR3 is TGTGCCACCAGGGCATCCACAGGAGACACTGAAGCTTTCTTT. The chain carries TRBV15 and TRBJ1-1, with D possibly matching TRBD1 (5 bases). The CDR3 covers 14 residues. The V end was cut by 6 bases, the J end by 3 bases, with 14 bases between. Germline lookup yields CDR1 LNHNV and CDR2 YYDKDF (reference sequence). Full variable domain (outside the CDR3, taken from reference TRBV15 and TRBJ1-1): DAMVIQNPRYQVTQFGKPVTLSCSQTLNHNVMYWYQQKSSQAPKLLFHYYDKDFNNEADTPDNFQSRRPNTSFCFLDIRSPGLGDTAMYLCATRASTGDTEAFFGQGTRLTVV.

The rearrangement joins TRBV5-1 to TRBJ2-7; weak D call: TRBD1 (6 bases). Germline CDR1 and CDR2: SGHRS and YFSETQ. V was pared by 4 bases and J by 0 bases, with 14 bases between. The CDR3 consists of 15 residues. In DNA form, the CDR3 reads TGCGCCAGCAGCCTGGGGGCAGGACACTCCTACGAGCAGTACTTC. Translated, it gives CASSLGAGHSYEQYF. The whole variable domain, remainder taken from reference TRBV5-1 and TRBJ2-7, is KAGVTQTPRYLIKTRGQQVTLSCSPISGHRSVSWYQQTPGQGLQFLFEYFSETQRNKGNFPGRFSGRQFSNSRSEMNVSTLELGDSALYLCASSLGAGHSYEQYFGPGTRLTVT.

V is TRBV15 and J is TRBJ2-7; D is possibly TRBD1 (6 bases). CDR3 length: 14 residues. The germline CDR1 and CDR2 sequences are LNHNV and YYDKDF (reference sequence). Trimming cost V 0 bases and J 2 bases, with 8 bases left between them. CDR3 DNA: TGTGCCACCAGCAGAGAAGGACAGACCTACGAGCAGTACTTC. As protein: CATSREGQTYEQYF.

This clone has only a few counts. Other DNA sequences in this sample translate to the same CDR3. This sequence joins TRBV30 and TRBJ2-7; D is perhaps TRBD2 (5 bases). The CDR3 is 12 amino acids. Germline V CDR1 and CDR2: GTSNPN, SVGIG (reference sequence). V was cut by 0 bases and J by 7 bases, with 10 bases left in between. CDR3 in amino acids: CAWSVRVWEQYF. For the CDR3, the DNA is TGTGCCTGGAGTGTGAGGGTGTGGGAGCAGTACTTC.

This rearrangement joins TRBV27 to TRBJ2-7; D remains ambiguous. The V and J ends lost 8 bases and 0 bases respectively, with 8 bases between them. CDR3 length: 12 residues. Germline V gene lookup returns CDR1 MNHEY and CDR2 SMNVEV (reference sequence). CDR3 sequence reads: CASGPGSYEQYF. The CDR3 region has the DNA TGTGCCAGCGGGCCAGGCTCCTACGAGCAGTACTTC.

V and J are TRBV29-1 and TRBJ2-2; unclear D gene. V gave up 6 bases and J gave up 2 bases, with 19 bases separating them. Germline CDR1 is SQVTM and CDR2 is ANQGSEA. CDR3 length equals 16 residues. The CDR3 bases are TGCAGCGTAATAGTGGCCGGAATAAGTAACACCGGGGAGCTGTTTTTT. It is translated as CSVIVAGISNTGELFF.

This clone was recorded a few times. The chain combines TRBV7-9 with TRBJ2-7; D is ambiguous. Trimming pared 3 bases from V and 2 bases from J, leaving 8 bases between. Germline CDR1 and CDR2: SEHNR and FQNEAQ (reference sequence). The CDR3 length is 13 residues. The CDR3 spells CASSLGNPYEQYF. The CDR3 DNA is TGTGCCAGCAGCTTGGGGAATCCCTACGAGCAGTACTTC.

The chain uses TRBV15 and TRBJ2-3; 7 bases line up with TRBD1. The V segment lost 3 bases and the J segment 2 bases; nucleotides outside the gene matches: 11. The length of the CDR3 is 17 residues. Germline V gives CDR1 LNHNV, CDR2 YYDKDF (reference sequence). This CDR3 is CATSRGLMDRHTDTQYF. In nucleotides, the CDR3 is TGTGCCACCAGCAGGGGCCTTATGGACAGGCACACAGATACGCAGTATTTT. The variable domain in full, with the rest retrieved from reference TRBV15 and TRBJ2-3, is DAMVIQNPRYQVTQFGKPVTLSCSQTLNHNVMYWYQQKSSQAPKLLFHYYDKDFNNEADTPDNFQSRRPNTSFCFLDIRSPGLGDTAMYLCATSRGLMDRHTDTQYFGPGTRLTVL.

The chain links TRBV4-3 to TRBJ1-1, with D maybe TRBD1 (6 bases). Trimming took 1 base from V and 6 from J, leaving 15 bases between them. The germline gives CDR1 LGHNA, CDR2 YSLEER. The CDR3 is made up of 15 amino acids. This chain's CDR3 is CASSQVAREGAEAFF. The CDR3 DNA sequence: TGCGCCAGCAGCCAAGTTGCCAGGGAGGGGGCTGAAGCTTTCTTT.

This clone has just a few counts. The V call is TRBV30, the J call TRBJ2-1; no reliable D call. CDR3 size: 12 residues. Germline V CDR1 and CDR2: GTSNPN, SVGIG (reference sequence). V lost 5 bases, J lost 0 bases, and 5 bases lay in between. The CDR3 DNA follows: TGTGCCTGGGACTGCTCCTACAATGAGCAGTTCTTC. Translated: CAWDCSYNEQFF.

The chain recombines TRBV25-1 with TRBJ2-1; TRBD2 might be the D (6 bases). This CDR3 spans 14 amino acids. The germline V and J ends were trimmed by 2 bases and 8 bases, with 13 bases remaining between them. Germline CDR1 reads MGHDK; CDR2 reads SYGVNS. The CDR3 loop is CASSETRWGDEQFF. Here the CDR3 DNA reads TGTGCCAGCAGTGAAACCCGTTGGGGGGATGAGCAGTTCTTC.

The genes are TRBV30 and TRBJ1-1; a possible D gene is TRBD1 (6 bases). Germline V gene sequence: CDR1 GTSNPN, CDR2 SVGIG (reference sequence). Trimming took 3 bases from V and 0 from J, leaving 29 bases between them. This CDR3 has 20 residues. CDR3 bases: TGTGCCTGGAGGGGGATCCAAAAGAAAGCCCGGACAGAGATGAACACTGAAGCTTTCTTT. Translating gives CAWRGIQKKARTEMNTEAFF.

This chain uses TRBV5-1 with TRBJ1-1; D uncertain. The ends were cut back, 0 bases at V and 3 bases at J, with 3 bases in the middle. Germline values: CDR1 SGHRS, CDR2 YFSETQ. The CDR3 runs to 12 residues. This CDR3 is CASSLGDTEAFF. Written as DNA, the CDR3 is TGCGCCAGCAGCTTGGGGGACACTGAAGCTTTCTTT. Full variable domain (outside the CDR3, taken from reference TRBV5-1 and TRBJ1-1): KAGVTQTPRYLIKTRGQQVTLSCSPISGHRSVSWYQQTPGQGLQFLFEYFSETQRNKGNFPGRFSGRQFSNSRSEMNVSTLELGDSALYLCASSLGDTEAFFGQGTRLTVV.

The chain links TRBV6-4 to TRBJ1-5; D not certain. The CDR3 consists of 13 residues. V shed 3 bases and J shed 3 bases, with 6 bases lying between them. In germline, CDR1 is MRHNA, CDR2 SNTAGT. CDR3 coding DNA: TGTGCCAGCAGTGAATTCTCCAATCAGCCCCAGCATTTT. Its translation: CASSEFSNQPQHF.

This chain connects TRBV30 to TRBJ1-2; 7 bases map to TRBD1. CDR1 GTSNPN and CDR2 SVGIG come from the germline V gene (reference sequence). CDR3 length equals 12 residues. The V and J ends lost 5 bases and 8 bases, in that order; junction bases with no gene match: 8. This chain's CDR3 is CAWRTGQRGYTF. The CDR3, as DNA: TGTGCCTGGCGGACAGGCCAGAGGGGCTACACCTTC.

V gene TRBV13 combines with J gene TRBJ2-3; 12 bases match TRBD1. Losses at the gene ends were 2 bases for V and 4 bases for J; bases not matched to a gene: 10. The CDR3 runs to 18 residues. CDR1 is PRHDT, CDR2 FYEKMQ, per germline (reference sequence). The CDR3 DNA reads TGTGCCAGCAGCTTATTGGGGACAGGGGGCAGGGCCGCAGATACGCAGTATTTT. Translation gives CASSLLGTGGRAADTQYF.